This T cell receptor (beta chain) was identified in a study of blood T cell repertoires in COVID-19 (TCRdb year 2020). About the investigation overall: Samples from collaborators originated in the United States, Italy and Spain and spanned both the acute and convalescent phases of COVID-19. The prospective study material was composed of cDNA or gDNA derived from T cells, B-cell-depleted T cells, or PBMCs. Deeply sampled blood TCRbeta repertoires from subjects exposed to, actively infected with, or recovered from COVID-19 were included in the dataset. A freely available public database, intended as a resource for researchers studying the immune response to SARS-CoV-2, is where the repertoires were released. Samples came from the ongoing ImmuneRACE study (first 160 participants) plus 1,254 subjects from 6 global collaborators. Nearly every sample came with metadata listing a de-identified subject ID, COVID-19 status, age in years and sex. Where available, HLA class I and class II types were obtained from metadata supplied by the sample provider rather than from assay-based typing.

The immunoSEQ Assay, a bias-controlled multiplex PCR, was used to amplify TCRbeta CDR3 regions from genomic DNA. The study's processing was this. Within the assay, amplification of reference gene primers was used to estimate how many nucleated cells each sample contained. To quantify the absolute abundance of each unique TCRbeta CDR3 rearrangement, sequence reads were collapsed and filtered. For each sample, productive Simpson clonality was calculated by taking the square root of Simpson's diversity index across productive rearrangements. The table was pulled from immuneACCESS by TCRdb, which kept in-frame rearrangements only. Such tables lose some clones; where checked, under half of the loss comes from unresolved V genes, and the rest has no known cause. V and J calls and clone size are those listed in that table; D and trimming were worked out from the DNA. The sample yields 250,000 to 300,000 clones; more than 70% were counted once. The ten largest clones add up to under 3.5% of the sample.

The V end gives up 1 base and the J end 5 bases, leaving 9 bases in the junction not matched to a gene. The CDR3 has 16 amino acids, counting the end cysteine and phenylalanine. The kept DNA is CDR3 alone, 48 bases in frame from the first base. For CDR1 and CDR2, the germline V gene lists SGHTA and FQGNSA. Here is what the overall study found, with its caveats: The quantity of clinical and demographic metadata differed by source and by participant and was supplied without curation.

This clone was seen more than once but under ten times. Its binding antigen is unknown. Base qualities were left out, and no much larger clone turns up one base away. Whole blood was collected in K2EDTA tubes by collaborating institutions according to the institutions' own protocols. Collaborator samples were shipped for TCRbeta analysis as frozen whole blood, isolated PBMCs, or DNA extracted from either sample type. The sequence was collected from a young woman with acute or convalescent COVID-19. The sequence joins TRBV7-2 to TRBJ2-5, with 8 bases aligning to TRBD2. The material sequenced was peripheral blood. The bases read TGTGCCAGCAGCTTAGTCACACTAGCGGTCGGGGAGACCCAGTACTTC. This is translated as CASSLVTLAVGETQYF.